The entry below describes one T cell receptor beta chain. Its antigen is currently unknown. V shed 1 base, J shed 0 bases, and the junction held 9 bases outside the gene matches. The CDR3 loop spans 20 amino acids. Germline loops: CDR1 LGHNA, CDR2 YNFKEQ. The source of the sample is a study of T cell responses to AZD1222 COVID-19 vaccine. Notes on the study in general: Donors skewed white British and female; clonal diversity was possibly underestimated. The reported proportion of spike-specific TCRs targeting unmutated variant regions was nearly half. Samples come after the peak T cell response, not at day 14.

Measured with immunoSEQ multiplex PCR; TCRdb has only the in-frame clones, and not every one. The table shows about 170,000 clones, with about nine tenths occurring only once. The receptor's source is an adult in good health. Here the sequenced sample was peripheral blood, taken on day 0 of AZD1222 vaccination. The chain couples TRBV4-2 to TRBJ2-3; 14 bases line up with TRBD2. The CDR3: CASSQGRLAGGSTSTDTQYF. CDR3 bases: TGTGCCAGCAGCCAAGGACGACTAGCGGGGGGGAGCACTAGCACAGATACGCAGTATTTT.